This T cell receptor (beta chain) derives from a study of blood T cell repertoires in COVID-19. Across the whole study: Whether acute or convalescent, the COVID-19 samples came from the United States, Italy and Spain. The analysed material was cDNA or gDNA that came from T cells, B-cell-depleted T cells, or PBMCs.

Per the original data handling: Scientists estimated how many nucleated cells there were by amplifying reference gene primers. The protocol was immunoSEQ multiplex PCR, while the TCRdb copy is restricted to in-frame clones and leaves out a portion. V, J and clone size reflect that table, while D and trimming were determined from the DNA. Of 200,000 or so clones in the sample, approximately 91% were seen once. The clonotype comes from a woman aged 60-70 years with acute or convalescent COVID-19. Sequenced material: peripheral blood.

The CDR3 spells CASSLDFTAGYTF. The DNA of the CDR3 is TGTGCCAGCAGCTTAGATTTTACAGCTGGCTACACCTTC. The chain links TRBV11-2 to TRBJ1-2, with D unclear. Germline values: CDR1 SGHAT, CDR2 FQNNGV. This CDR3 has 13 amino acids. Trimming stripped 0 bases from V and 7 bases from J, with 9 bases between.